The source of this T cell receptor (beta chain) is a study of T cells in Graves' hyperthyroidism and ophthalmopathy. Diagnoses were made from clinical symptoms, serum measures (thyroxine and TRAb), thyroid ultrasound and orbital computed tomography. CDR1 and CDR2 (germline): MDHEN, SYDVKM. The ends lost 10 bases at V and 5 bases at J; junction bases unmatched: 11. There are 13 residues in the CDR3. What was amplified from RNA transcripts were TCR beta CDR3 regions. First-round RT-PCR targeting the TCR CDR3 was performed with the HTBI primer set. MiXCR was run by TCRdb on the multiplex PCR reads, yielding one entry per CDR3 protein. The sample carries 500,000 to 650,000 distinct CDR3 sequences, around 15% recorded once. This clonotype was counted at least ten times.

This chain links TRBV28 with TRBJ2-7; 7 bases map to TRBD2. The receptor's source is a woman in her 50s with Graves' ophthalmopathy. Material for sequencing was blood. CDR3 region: CATKAGPWDEQYF. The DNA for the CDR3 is TGTGCCACAAAAGCGGGACCCTGGGACGAGCAGTACTTC.